The 26 T cell receptor beta chains reported below all come from one sample, sequenced in a study of T cell responses to AZD1222 COVID-19 vaccine. Using immunoSEQ multiplex PCR, the repertoire was profiled, and TCRdb retains in-frame clones only, with some absent. This table has around 120,000 clones, roughly 90% appearing once. The material sequenced was peripheral blood, taken on day 0 of AZD1222 vaccination. These TCRs come from an adult in good health.

J is TRBJ2-4 and V is TRBV7-9; D uncertain. The germline V and J ends were trimmed by 2 bases and 3 bases, with 11 bases remaining between them. CDR1 SEHNR and CDR2 FQNEAQ come from the germline V gene (reference sequence). CDR3 length: 15 amino acids. As DNA, the CDR3 is TGTGCCAGCAGCTTATTCCTGGGCGACAAAAACATTCAGTACTTC. Protein product: CASSLFLGDKNIQYF.

V and J are TRBV5-5 and TRBJ2-7; D is ambiguous. Trimming shortened V by 0 bases and J by 1 base, and 11 bases separated the two germline ends. Germline assignment: CDR1 SGHKS and CDR2 YYEKEE (reference sequence). There are 15 residues in the CDR3. CDR3 bases: TGTGCCAGCAGCTTGGGTCGTAGTGGGTCCTACGAGCAGTACTTC. It specifies CASSLGRSGSYEQYF.

The chain is built from TRBV27 and TRBJ1-2; TRBD1 aligns across 8 bases. Germline loops: CDR1 MNHEY, CDR2 SMNVEV (reference sequence). J was trimmed by 6 bases and V by 6 bases; bases with no gene match: 9. There are 14 residues in the CDR3. The CDR3 region is CASSLATGADGYTF. CDR3 nucleotides: TGTGCCAGCAGCCTTGCGACAGGGGCGGATGGCTACACCTTC.

In DNA form, the CDR3 reads TGTGCCAGCAGCCAAGGTGGGCTCCGGGACTACCGGGGCAATCAGCCCCAGCATTTT. Translated, it gives CASSQGGLRDYRGNQPQHF. This chain uses TRBV4-2 with TRBJ1-5; D is perhaps TRBD1 (5 bases). V was clipped by 1 base and J by 2 bases, with 21 bases between them. The CDR3 spans 19 residues. CDR1 is LGHNA and CDR2 is YNFKEQ in the germline V gene.

The V gene is TRBV12-3 or TRBV12-4, the J gene TRBJ1-1; D unresolved. V gave up 7 bases and J gave up 10 bases, with 19 bases separating them. The length of the CDR3 is 13 residues. CDR3 region: CASIKFGRMRAFF. In DNA form, the CDR3 reads TGTGCCAGCATTAAATTTGGGAGAATGAGAGCTTTCTTT.

The genes are TRBV4-1 and TRBJ1-3; the match to TRBD1 covers 7 bases. The V gene's germline CDR1 is MGHRA and CDR2 YSYEKL. CDR3 length: 17 residues. The ends lost 4 bases at V and 7 bases at J; junction bases unmatched: 16. The CDR3 here is CASSPYLDREIGNTIYF. Here the CDR3 DNA reads TGCGCCAGCAGCCCCTACCTAGACAGGGAAATAGGTAACACCATATATTTT.

The V and J genes are TRBV6-5 and TRBJ2-7, with 8 bases fitting TRBD1. Germline lookup yields CDR1 MNHEY and CDR2 SVGAGI. With 6 bases clipped from V and 4 bases from J, the junction kept 11 bases outside the gene matches. This CDR3 is built from 15 residues. The CDR3 region is CASRLTYQGAYEQYF. For the CDR3, the DNA is TGTGCCAGCAGGCTCACTTACCAGGGGGCTTACGAGCAGTACTTC.

The chain links TRBV29-1 to TRBJ1-2, with 9 bases matching TRBD1. Germline lookup yields CDR1 SQVTM and CDR2 ANQGSEA. Losses at the gene ends were 0 bases for V and 5 bases for J; bases not matched to a gene: 7. This CDR3 has 15 amino acids. As DNA, the CDR3 is TGCAGCGTTGAAGATTATCCGGGACAGGGATATGGCTACACCTTC. It translates to CSVEDYPGQGYGYTF.

This clone turned up a few times. J is TRBJ1-5 and V is TRBV27; no reliable D call. Trimming stripped 2 bases from V and 4 bases from J, with 6 bases between. This CDR3 comprises 13 residues. CDR1 is MNHEY, CDR2 SMNVEV, per germline (reference sequence). The CDR3 region has the DNA TGTGCCAGCAGTTTAGTAGTGAATCAGCCCCAGCATTTT. This gives the protein CASSLVVNQPQHF.

The chain uses TRBV11-2 and TRBJ1-4; D gene uncertain. Germline loops: CDR1 SGHAT, CDR2 FQNNGV. Trimming stripped 4 bases from V and 0 bases from J, with 9 bases between. The CDR3 consists of 15 residues. CDR3 nucleotide sequence: TGTGCCAGCAGCTCCATCGGCGCAACTAATGAAAAACTGTTTTTT. It encodes CASSSIGATNEKLFF.

The V and J genes are TRBV5-1 and TRBJ2-1, with 8 bases matching TRBD2. The germline CDR1 and CDR2 sequences are SGHRS and YFSETQ. The J segment lost 13 bases and the V segment lost 4 bases, leaving 7 bases of the junction unmatched. This CDR3 is 12 amino acids long. The CDR3 loop is CASSQTAGDQFF. Written as DNA, the CDR3 is TGCGCCAGCAGCCAAACAGCGGGAGATCAGTTCTTC.

The rearrangement joins TRBV7-3 to TRBJ2-1; 10 bases are a match to TRBD2. CDR3 length equals 20 residues. In germline, CDR1 is SGHTA, CDR2 FQGTGA. V trimming: 1 base; J trimming: 0 bases; junction bases outside the gene matches: 12. The CDR3 region has the DNA TGTGCCAGCAGCTTAATCGGGGACCAAGCGGGAGGGATCTCCTACAATGAGCAGTTCTTC. The encoded protein is CASSLIGDQAGGISYNEQFF.

The CDR3 here is CASSFGGGTGETQYF. CDR3 nucleotides: TGTGCCAGCAGCTTCGGAGGGGGGACGGGTGAGACCCAGTACTTC. This sequence joins TRBV11-2 and TRBJ2-5; either TRBD1 or TRBD2 may supply D (6 bases each). The CDR3 is 15 residues long. The germline gives CDR1 SGHAT, CDR2 FQNNGV. V lost 3 bases and J 5 bases, leaving 16 bases between the germline ends.

Only a few counts were recorded for this clone. This chain links TRBV5-6 with TRBJ2-7; 7 bases align to TRBD2. CDR1 is SGHDT, CDR2 YYEEEE, per germline. After removal of 4 bases from V and 4 bases from J, the junction contained 5 bases not matched to a gene. This CDR3 has 13 amino acids. The chain's CDR3 is CASSPKLAYEQYF. The CDR3, as DNA: TGTGCCAGCAGCCCCAAACTAGCGTACGAGCAGTACTTC.

This chain connects TRBV20-1 to TRBJ2-1; D is unclear. Deletions cut 3 bases from V and 9 bases from J, with 9 bases between. CDR3 length: 11 amino acids. Germline lookup yields CDR1 DFQATT and CDR2 SNEGSKA (reference sequence). The CDR3 loop reads CSASLDTEQFF. For the CDR3, the DNA is TGCAGTGCTAGTTTAGATACTGAGCAGTTCTTC.

The chain uses TRBV19 and TRBJ2-3, with TRBD1 as a possible D gene (6 bases). CDR3 size: 15 residues. Trimming removed 4 bases at V and 0 bases at J, with 11 bases between. Germline lookup yields CDR1 LNHDA and CDR2 SQIVND (reference sequence). The CDR3 DNA reads TGTGCCAGTAGTACCGACAGGACTAGCACAGATACGCAGTATTTT. Amino acids: CASSTDRTSTDTQYF.

The chain has TRBV7-9 and TRBJ1-5; D not certain. CDR3 length equals 16 residues. V gave up 1 base and J gave up 1 base, with 11 bases separating them. Per germline, CDR1 SEHNR and CDR2 FQNEAQ (reference sequence). The CDR3 coding sequence is TGTGCCAGCAGCTTAGGTGTGGCTTTCAGCAATCAGCCCCAGCATTTT. This encodes CASSLGVAFSNQPQHF.

The V and J genes are TRBV7-9 and TRBJ2-3; 10 bases match TRBD1. V lost 5 bases to trimming and J lost 7 bases; unmatched junction nucleotides: 9. Germline V gene data show CDR1 as SEHNR and CDR2 as FQNEAQ (reference sequence). This CDR3 has 15 residues. CDR3 in amino acids: CASSILRDRGYTQYF. CDR3 sequence (DNA): TGTGCCAGCAGCATACTCCGGGACAGGGGTTATACGCAGTATTTT.

The chain carries TRBV4-1 and TRBJ1-2, with D hard to call. The CDR3 contains 17 residues. CDR1 and CDR2 (germline): MGHRA, YSYEKL. V lost 0 bases to trimming and J lost 4 bases, with 18 bases between them. The CDR3 loop is CASSQDWETASLYGYTF. For the CDR3, the DNA is TGCGCCAGCAGCCAAGATTGGGAAACGGCTTCACTCTATGGCTACACCTTC.

The V call is TRBV7-2, the J call TRBJ1-6, with 8 nucleotides matching TRBD1. Germline V gene sequence: CDR1 SGHTA, CDR2 FQGNSA. Trimming took 1 base from V and 6 from J; bases not matched to a gene: 2. There are 15 residues in the CDR3. The CDR3 DNA sequence: TGTGCCAGCAGCTTAGTTACAGGGGGTAATTCACCCCTCCACTTT. It is translated as CASSLVTGGNSPLHF.

This clone was detected a few times. This chain connects TRBV7-2 to TRBJ2-7; possibly TRBD2 for D (5 bases). CDR3 length: 15 amino acids. The germline CDR1 and CDR2 sequences are SGHTA and FQGNSA. V dropped 5 bases and J dropped 0 bases, with 14 bases sitting between them. The CDR3 coding sequence is TGTGCCAGCAGCCTGAGAGCCGGGGTCTCCTACGAGCAGTACTTC. Translation gives CASSLRAGVSYEQYF.

V and J are TRBV5-1 and TRBJ2-7, with a possible D match to TRBD1 (6 bases). The CDR3 covers 14 residues. Germline loops: CDR1 SGHRS, CDR2 YFSETQ. Deletions cut 4 bases from V and 1 base from J, with 12 bases between. CDR3 amino acids: CASSHRQDSYEQYF. CDR3 DNA sequence: TGCGCCAGCAGCCACCGACAGGATTCCTACGAGCAGTACTTC.

The chain carries TRBV18 and TRBJ2-7; unclear D gene. CDR3 length: 15 amino acids. CDR1 is KGHSH and CDR2 is LQKENI in the germline V gene. The V end was cut by 0 bases, the J end by 1 base, with 10 bases between. CDR3 nucleotides: TGTGCCAGCTCACCACCGACGACACCTTCCTACGAGCAGTACTTC. Protein product: CASSPPTTPSYEQYF.

This rearrangement joins TRBV6-5 to TRBJ2-2; 8 positions match TRBD2. Germline CDR1 and CDR2: MNHEY and SVGAGI. The CDR3 length is 16 residues. Losses at the gene ends were 2 bases for V and 0 bases for J; bases not matched to a gene: 2. The CDR3, as DNA: TGTGCCAGCAGTTACCGGGGGGGCGCGAACACCGGGGAGCTGTTTTTT. Protein: CASSYRGGANTGELFF.

The chain links TRBV2 to TRBJ1-6; D is perhaps TRBD1 (5 bases). The CDR3 loop spans 14 amino acids. Germline V gene lookup returns CDR1 SNHLY and CDR2 FYNNEI. Trimming stripped 7 bases from V and 8 bases from J, with 15 bases between. The CDR3 sequence is CASKRVRGDSPLHF. The DNA of the CDR3 is TGTGCCAGCAAGAGGGTCCGAGGGGATTCACCCCTCCACTTT.

The chain couples TRBV11-2 to TRBJ2-3; 13 bases line up with TRBD2. J gave up 4 bases and V 5 bases, and 15 bases lay outside the gene matches. Germline V lookup: CDR1 SGHAT, CDR2 FQNNGV. There are 19 residues in the CDR3. Written as DNA, the CDR3 is TGTGCCAGCAGCCTCAAGATCGCTAGGACTAGCGGGAGATCAGATACGCAGTATTTT. Residues: CASSLKIARTSGRSDTQYF.